The 20 T cell receptor beta chains in this list originate from one sample, sequenced in a study of T-cell reconstitution after alpha-beta-depleted transplantation in children. Preparing the TCRbeta library involved the use of unique molecular identifiers. TCRdb recomputed calls from the PCR reads with MiXCR, one row per CDR3 protein. This sample has hundreds of thousands of distinct CDR3 sequences, with about 10% found just once. Source: PBMCs, taken before TCRalphabeta/CD19-depleted stem cell transplant. These receptors all come from a child under 10 years old with inherited bone marrow failure, due to receive a stem cell transplant.

This clonotype was recorded at least ten times. J is TRBJ2-1 and V is TRBV7-9; 16 bases match TRBD2. Trimming took 5 bases from V and 10 from J; bases not matched to a gene: 5. The CDR3 loop spans 15 amino acids. Germline V gives CDR1 SEHNR, CDR2 FQNEAQ (reference sequence). The CDR3 is CASSPPGLAGGEQFF. The CDR3 DNA reads TGTGCCAGCAGCCCTCCGGGACTAGCGGGAGGGGAGCAGTTCTTC.

The chain links TRBV28 to TRBJ2-1; 9 positions match TRBD1. V gave up 6 bases and J gave up 3 bases; unmatched junction bases: 12. CDR1 and CDR2 (germline): MDHEN, SYDVKM. The CDR3 has 17 residues. The CDR3 bases are TGTGCCAGCAGCAAATACCGGGACAGGGATGGCTACAATGAGCAGTTCTTC. Amino acid sequence: CASSKYRDRDGYNEQFF.

At least ten counts were recorded for this clonotype. The chain couples TRBV20-1 to TRBJ2-2; D gene ambiguous. CDR1 is DFQATT and CDR2 is SNEGSKA in the germline V gene (reference sequence). V was clipped by 3 bases and J by 0 bases, with 5 bases between them. CDR3 size: 13 residues. CDR3 sequence: CSASKPNTGELFF. The CDR3 DNA reads as TGCAGTGCTAGTAAACCGAACACCGGGGAGCTGTTTTTT.

This clonotype was recorded many times. V usage is TRBV25-1 and J usage is TRBJ1-2, with 8 bases fitting TRBD1. V was clipped by 6 bases and J by 4 bases; unmatched bases: 4. CDR1 and CDR2 (germline): MGHDK, SYGVNS. CDR3 length equals 13 residues. The CDR3 nucleotides are TGTGCCAGCAGCGACAGGGGAGTCTATGGCTACACCTTC. Translating it yields CASSDRGVYGYTF.

This clonotype came up many times. The rearrangement joins TRBV4-3 to TRBJ2-1; 10 nucleotides line up with TRBD2. The CDR3 covers 17 residues. CDR1 and CDR2 from the germline V gene are LGHNA and YSLEER. The junction had 6 bases not matched to a gene; V was cut back by 0 bases and J by 4 bases. CDR3 nucleotide sequence: TGCGCCAGCAGCCAAGAAGGTACTAGCGGGATTTACAATGAGCAGTTCTTC. As protein: CASSQEGTSGIYNEQFF.

This clonotype came up many times. The chain couples TRBV6-1 to TRBJ2-7; no definite D call. Germline CDR1 and CDR2: MNHNS and SASEGT. The CDR3 extends over 16 amino acids. V lost 5 bases to trimming and J lost 0 bases, with 17 bases between them. DNA of the CDR3: TGTGCCAGCAGTCCCCGTTATCGAGCGCCCTCCTACGAGCAGTACTTC. It specifies CASSPRYRAPSYEQYF.

This clonotype was seen repeatedly, ten times or more. The genes are TRBV21-1 and TRBJ2-1; TRBD2 is the table's D call, not checked against the DNA. TRBV21-1 is given as a pseudogene. This CDR3 has 17 residues. The CDR3 nucleotides are TGTGCCAGAGAAATTGGGCCCAGCGGGAGGACACCTATGGTGGGGTTCTTC. Amino acids: CAREIGPSGRTPMVGFF.

This chain uses TRBV29-1 with TRBJ2-5, with D perhaps being TRBD1 or TRBD2 (6 bases each). CDR3 length: 12 amino acids. Germline V CDR1 and CDR2: SQVTM, ANQGSEA. The CDR3 DNA is TGCCCCGGAGGGGGAAGACAAGAGACCCAGTACTTC. It specifies CPGGGRQETQYF.

J is TRBJ1-1 and V is TRBV20-1; tentative D call: TRBD1 (5 bases). Germline CDR1 reads DFQATT; CDR2 reads SNEGSKA (reference sequence). The CDR3 has 14 residues. Trimming stripped 6 bases from V and 1 base from J, with 15 bases between. CDR3 region: CSAVRPTGNTEAFF. The CDR3 DNA reads TGCAGTGCGGTCAGACCCACAGGGAACACTGAAGCTTTCTTT.

This clonotype was found many times. The J gene is TRBJ2-7, the V gene TRBV25-1; 10 nucleotides agree with TRBD2. CDR1 MGHDK and CDR2 SYGVNS come from the germline V gene. Trimming cost V 2 bases and J 0 bases; bases outside gene matches: 7. The CDR3 totals 17 residues. The chain's CDR3 is CASSEVTSGTSSYEQYF. Written as DNA, the CDR3 is TGTGCCAGCAGTGAAGTAACTAGCGGGACTAGCTCCTACGAGCAGTACTTC.

This clonotype was seen ten or more times. The V call is TRBV10-3, the J call TRBJ2-3; D is uncertain. The germline CDR1 and CDR2 sequences are ENHRY and SYGVKD. The germline V and J ends were trimmed by 0 bases and 6 bases, with 4 bases remaining between them. The length of the CDR3 is 12 residues. Here the CDR3 DNA reads TGTGCCATCAGTGAGTCAGAGGATACGCAGTATTTT. This sequence encodes CAISESEDTQYF.

This clonotype was counted at least ten times. J is TRBJ2-5 and V is TRBV10-3; TRBD1 or TRBD2 may be the D gene (5 bases each). The V end was cut by 4 bases, the J end by 1 base, with 10 bases between. Germline V gene data show CDR1 as ENHRY and CDR2 as SYGVKD. This CDR3 has 14 residues. CDR3 region: CAISARERQETQYF. The CDR3 DNA sequence: TGTGCCATCAGTGCCAGGGAGCGCCAAGAGACCCAGTACTTC.

This clonotype was counted many times. The V call is TRBV27, the J call TRBJ2-7; no clear D. Per germline, CDR1 MNHEY and CDR2 SMNVEV (reference sequence). This CDR3 region has 11 residues. V gave up 8 bases and J gave up 4 bases, with 9 bases separating them. The CDR3 coding sequence is TGTGCCAGCGGGAAGGATTACGAGCAGTACTTC. This encodes CASGKDYEQYF.

Comments on this clonotype: A much larger clone lies one base from this, so it may be a read error. The chain combines TRBV5-1 with TRBJ1-2; maybe TRBD1 (5 bases). This CDR3 region has 14 residues. Germline V lookup: CDR1 SGHRS, CDR2 YFSETQ. Written as DNA, the CDR3 is TGCGCCAGCAGCTTGGCTGGGACGGTTTATGGCCACACCTTC. Its protein product is CASSLAGTVYGHTF.

This clonotype has ten or more counts. The chain recombines TRBV9 with TRBJ2-1, with D perhaps given as TRBD1 or TRBD2 (5 bases each). CDR3 length: 14 amino acids. The V gene lost 3 bases and the J gene lost 8 bases, with 15 bases spanning the gap. CDR1 and CDR2 (germline): SGDLS, YYNGEE. The CDR3, as DNA: TGTGCCAGCAGCGCTGGGGACCTCCGACATGAGCAGTTCTTC. This translates into CASSAGDLRHEQFF.

Comment on this clonotype: A much larger clone differs by one base, so this may be a read error. This chain links TRBV7-8 with TRBJ1-5, with D maybe TRBD1 (6 bases). This CDR3 comprises 16 residues. In germline, CDR1 is SGHVS, CDR2 FQNEAQ. Trimming shortened V by 1 base and J by 5 bases, and 15 bases separated the two germline ends. The CDR3 DNA reads as TGTGCCAGCAGCTTAGAAGCGACAGGACTTGATCAGCCCCAGCATTTT. The encoded protein is CASSLEATGLDQPQHF.

Ten or more counts support this clonotype. The chain couples TRBV29-1 to TRBJ2-7, with D perhaps being TRBD1 or TRBD2 (5 bases each). CDR3 size: 13 residues. Germline V gene data show CDR1 as SQVTM and CDR2 as ANQGSEA. V lost 3 bases and J lost 3, with 12 bases in between. CDR3 sequence (DNA): TGCAGCGTTGATGGGACGGAGAGCTACGAGCAGTACTTC. Protein product: CSVDGTESYEQYF.

This clonotype was found many times. The chain is built from TRBV11-2 and TRBJ2-7, with D hard to call. V lost 1 base, J lost 7 bases, and 11 bases lay in between. CDR3 length: 13 residues. Germline loops: CDR1 SGHAT, CDR2 FQNNGV. Written as DNA, the CDR3 is TGTGCCAGCAGCTTAGTAACTGTGGAGGAGCAGTACTTC. Translating it yields CASSLVTVEEQYF.

This clonotype turned up a few times. The chain uses TRBV27 and TRBJ2-5, with TRBD2 as a possible D gene (6 bases). The germline V gene has CDR1 MNHEY and CDR2 SMNVEV (reference sequence). V lost 6 bases, J lost 0 bases, and 17 bases lay in between. The CDR3 contains 16 residues. The CDR3 here is CASSPWYGRNQETQYF. In DNA form, the CDR3 reads TGTGCCAGCAGCCCGTGGTACGGGAGAAACCAAGAGACCCAGTACTTC.

This chain connects TRBV24-1 to TRBJ2-1; 12 bases line up with TRBD2. The ends lost 12 bases at V and 4 bases at J; junction bases unmatched: 27. The germline CDR1 and CDR2 sequences are KGHDR and SFDVKD. This CDR3 comprises 21 residues. The CDR3 DNA reads TGTGCCGCCATTGATTTGGACCGACAGGGAAAGACTAGCGGGAGATACAATGAGCAGTTCTTC. It translates to CAAIDLDRQGKTSGRYNEQFF.